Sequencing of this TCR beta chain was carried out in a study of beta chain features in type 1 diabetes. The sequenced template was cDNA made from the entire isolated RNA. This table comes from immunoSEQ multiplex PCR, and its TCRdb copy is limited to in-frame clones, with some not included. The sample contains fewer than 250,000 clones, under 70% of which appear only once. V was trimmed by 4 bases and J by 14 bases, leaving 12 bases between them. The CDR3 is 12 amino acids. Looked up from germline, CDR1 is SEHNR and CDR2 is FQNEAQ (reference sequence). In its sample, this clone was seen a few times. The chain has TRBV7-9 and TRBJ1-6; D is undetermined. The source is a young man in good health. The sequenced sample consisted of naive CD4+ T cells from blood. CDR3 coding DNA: TGTGCCAGCAGCTCCCGAGCCCCGACCCTCCACTTT. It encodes CASSSRAPTLHF. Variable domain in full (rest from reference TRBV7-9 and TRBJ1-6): DTGVSQNPRHKITKRGQNVTFRCDPISEHNRLYWYRQTLGQGPEFLTYFQNEAQLEKSRLLSDRFSAERPKGSFSTLEIQRTEQGDSAMYLCASSSRAPTLHFGNGTRLTVT.